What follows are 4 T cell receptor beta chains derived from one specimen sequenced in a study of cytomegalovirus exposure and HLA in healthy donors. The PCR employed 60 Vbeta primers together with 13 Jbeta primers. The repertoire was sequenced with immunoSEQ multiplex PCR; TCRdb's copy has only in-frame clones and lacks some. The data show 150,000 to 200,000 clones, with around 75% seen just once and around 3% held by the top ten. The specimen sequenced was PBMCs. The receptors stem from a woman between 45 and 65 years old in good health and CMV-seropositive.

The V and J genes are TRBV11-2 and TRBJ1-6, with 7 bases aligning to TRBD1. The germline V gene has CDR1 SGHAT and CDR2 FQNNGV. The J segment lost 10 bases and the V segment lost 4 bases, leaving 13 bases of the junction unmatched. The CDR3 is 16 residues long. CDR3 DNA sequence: TGTGCCAGCAGCTGGAAGGGGGCCCTGAGGGACTCACCCCTCCACTTT. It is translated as CASSWKGALRDSPLHF.

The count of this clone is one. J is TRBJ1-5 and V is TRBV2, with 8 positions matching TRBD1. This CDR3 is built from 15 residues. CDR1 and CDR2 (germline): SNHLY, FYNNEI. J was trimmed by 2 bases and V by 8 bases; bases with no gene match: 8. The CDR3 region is CASGQTGVGNQPQHF. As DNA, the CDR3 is TGTGCCAGCGGCCAGACAGGGGTCGGCAATCAGCCCCAGCATTTT.

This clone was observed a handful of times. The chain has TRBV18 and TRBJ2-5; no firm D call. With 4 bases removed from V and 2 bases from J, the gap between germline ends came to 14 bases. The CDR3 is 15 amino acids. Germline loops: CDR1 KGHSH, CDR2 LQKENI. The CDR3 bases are TGTGCCAGCTCACACCTAGGTGTCAGTCAAGAGACCCAGTACTTC. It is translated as CASSHLGVSQETQYF.

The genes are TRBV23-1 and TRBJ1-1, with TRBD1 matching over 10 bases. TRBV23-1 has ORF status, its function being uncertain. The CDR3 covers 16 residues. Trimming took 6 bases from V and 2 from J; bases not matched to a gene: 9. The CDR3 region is CASRQTTGGLNTEAFF. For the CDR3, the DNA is TGCGCCAGCAGGCAAACGACAGGGGGCCTTAACACTGAAGCTTTCTTT.